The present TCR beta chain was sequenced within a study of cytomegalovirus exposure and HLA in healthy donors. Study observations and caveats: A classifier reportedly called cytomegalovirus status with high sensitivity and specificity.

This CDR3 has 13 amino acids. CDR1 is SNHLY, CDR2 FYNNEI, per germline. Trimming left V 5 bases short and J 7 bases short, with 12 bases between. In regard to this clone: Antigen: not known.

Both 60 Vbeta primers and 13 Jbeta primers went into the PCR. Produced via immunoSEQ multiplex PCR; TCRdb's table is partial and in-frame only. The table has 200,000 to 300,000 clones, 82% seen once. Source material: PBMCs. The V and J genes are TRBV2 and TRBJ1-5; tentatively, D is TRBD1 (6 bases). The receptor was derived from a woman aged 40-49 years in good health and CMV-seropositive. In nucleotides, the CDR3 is TGTGCCAGCAGTCCAGGGGAACGGCAGCCCCAGCATTTT. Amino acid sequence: CASSPGERQPQHF. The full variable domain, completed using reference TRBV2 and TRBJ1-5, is EPEVTQTPSHQVTQMGQEVILRCVPISNHLYFYWYRQILGQKVEFLVSFYNNEISEKSEIFDDQFSVERPDGSNFTLKIRSTKLEDSAMYFCASSPGERQPQHFGDGTRLSIL.